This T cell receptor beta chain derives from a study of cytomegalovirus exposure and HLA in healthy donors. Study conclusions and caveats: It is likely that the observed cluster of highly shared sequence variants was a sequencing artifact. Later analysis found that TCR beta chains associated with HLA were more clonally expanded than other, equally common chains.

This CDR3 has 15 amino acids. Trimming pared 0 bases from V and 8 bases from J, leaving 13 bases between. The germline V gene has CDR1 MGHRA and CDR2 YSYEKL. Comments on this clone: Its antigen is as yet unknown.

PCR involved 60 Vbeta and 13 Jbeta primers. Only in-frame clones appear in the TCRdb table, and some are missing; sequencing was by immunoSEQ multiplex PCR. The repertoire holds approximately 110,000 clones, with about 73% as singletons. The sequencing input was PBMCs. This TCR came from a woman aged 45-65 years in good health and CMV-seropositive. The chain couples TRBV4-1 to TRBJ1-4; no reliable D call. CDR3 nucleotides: TGCGCCAGCAGCCAAGAGGCGGGTAGTAGAGAAAAACTGTTTTTT. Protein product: CASSQEAGSREKLFF.